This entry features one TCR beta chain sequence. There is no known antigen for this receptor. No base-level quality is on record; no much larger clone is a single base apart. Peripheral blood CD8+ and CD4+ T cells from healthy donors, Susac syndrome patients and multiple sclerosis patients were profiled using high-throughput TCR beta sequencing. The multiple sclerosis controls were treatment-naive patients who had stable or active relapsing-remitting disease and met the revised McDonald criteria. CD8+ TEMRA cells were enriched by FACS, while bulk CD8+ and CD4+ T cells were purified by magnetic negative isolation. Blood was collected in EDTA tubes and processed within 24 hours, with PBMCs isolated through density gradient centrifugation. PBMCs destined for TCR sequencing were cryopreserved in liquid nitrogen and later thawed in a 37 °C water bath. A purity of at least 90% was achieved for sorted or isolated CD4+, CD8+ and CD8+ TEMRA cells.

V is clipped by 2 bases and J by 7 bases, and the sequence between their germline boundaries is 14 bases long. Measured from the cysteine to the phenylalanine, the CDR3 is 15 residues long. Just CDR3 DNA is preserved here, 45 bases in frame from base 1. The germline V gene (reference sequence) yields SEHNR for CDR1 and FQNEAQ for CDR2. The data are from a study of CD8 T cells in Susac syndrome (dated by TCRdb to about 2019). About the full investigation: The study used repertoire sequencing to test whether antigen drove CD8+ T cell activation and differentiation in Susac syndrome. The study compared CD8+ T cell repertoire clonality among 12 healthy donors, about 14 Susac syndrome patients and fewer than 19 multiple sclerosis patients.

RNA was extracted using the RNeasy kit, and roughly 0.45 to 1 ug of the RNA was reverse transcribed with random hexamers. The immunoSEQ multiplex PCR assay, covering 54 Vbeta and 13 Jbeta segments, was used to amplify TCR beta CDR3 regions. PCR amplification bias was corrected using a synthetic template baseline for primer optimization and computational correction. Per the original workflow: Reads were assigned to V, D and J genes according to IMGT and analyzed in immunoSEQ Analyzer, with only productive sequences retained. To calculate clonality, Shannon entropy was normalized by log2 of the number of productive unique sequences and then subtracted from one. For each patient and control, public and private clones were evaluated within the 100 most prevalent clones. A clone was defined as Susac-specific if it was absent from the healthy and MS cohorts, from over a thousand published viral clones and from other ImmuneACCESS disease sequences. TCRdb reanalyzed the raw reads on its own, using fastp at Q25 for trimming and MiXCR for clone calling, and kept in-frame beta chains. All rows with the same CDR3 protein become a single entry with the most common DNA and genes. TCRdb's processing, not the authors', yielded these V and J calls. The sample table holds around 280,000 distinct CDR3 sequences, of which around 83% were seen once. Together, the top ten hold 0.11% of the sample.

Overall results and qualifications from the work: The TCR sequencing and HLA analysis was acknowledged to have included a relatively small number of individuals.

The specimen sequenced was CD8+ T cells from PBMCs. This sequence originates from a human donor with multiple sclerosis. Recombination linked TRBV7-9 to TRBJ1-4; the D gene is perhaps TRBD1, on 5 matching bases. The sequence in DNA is TGTGCCAGCAGCTTACCCGGGGCGAGGGGTGAAAAACTGTTTTTT. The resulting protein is CASSLPGARGEKLFF. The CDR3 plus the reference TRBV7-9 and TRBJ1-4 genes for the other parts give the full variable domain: DTGVSQNPRHKITKRGQNVTFRCDPISEHNRLYWYRQTLGQGPEFLTYFQNEAQLEKSRLLSDRFSAERPKGSFSTLEIQRTEQGDSAMYLCASSLPGARGEKLFFGSGTQLSVL.